A selection of T cell receptor beta chains follows, all from one sample in a study of blood T cell repertoires in COVID-19. Sequencing used immunoSEQ multiplex PCR; TCRdb keeps in-frame clones, though not all of them. The table records 60,000 to 75,000 clones, around 88% of them present only once. The sample consisted of peripheral blood. The receptor set was obtained from an elderly woman with active COVID-19. Both conserved end residues are part of each CDR3. The order of the fields is CDR3 protein, V gene.

CASSSYRGTSSYEQYF | TRBV28
CASSYSASGVYNEQFF | TRBV6-6
CASSQGPAGGPAKNIQYF | TRBV4-1
CATRDSADTQYF | TRBV24-1
CASSYGTSESPLHF | TRBV16
CASSPGLAGTYEQYF | TRBV7-2
CASSFLAGPYEQYF | TRBV5-4
CASSIAFGTGPANVLTF | TRBV19
CASSIRAAGGSNTGELFF | TRBV19
CASSYAPGGATNYGYTF | TRBV6-2/TRBV6-3
CASSPQGPSSFNQPQHF | TRBV18
CASRHPEGSGNTGELFF | TRBV4-1
CASSDRKNTEAFF | TRBV5-4
CASSQSGTGGDTQYF | TRBV7-3
CASSLAEEGAYEQYF | TRBV5-4
CASRKTDSRELFF | TRBV5-4
CASSSGGGTGELFF | TRBV14
CASSPGLAGGSGANVLTF | TRBV5-4
CASSAPGLAPYEQYF | TRBV25-1
CASSESSAGGRFSYNEQFF | TRBV10-1
CASILTGDNSPLHF | TRBV3-1/TRBV3-2
CASSSSLTGPYGYTF | TRBV7-2
CASSPEDRSGYGYTF | TRBV19
CASNRGQGEGTEAFF | TRBV6-5
CASSQASTGWSGYTF | TRBV3-1/TRBV3-2
CASSRTGPYEQYF | TRBV6-2/TRBV6-3
CASSIVPSEAYNEQFF | TRBV19
CAITQQGAGANVLTF | TRBV10-3
CASSYSPGQHSPLHF | TRBV6-5
CASSPPSSGAYNEQFF | TRBV18
CASSQERGRGYEQYF | TRBV4-1
CASSSPDRGGTEAFF | TRBV5-1
CASSFLGGGSTDTQYF | TRBV5-6
CASSWTGGGGTYSKAFF | TRBV28
CASSTGVGEQYF | TRBV11-3
CASSPRGRNQPQHF | TRBV16
CASSELRGSSYEQYF | TRBV2
CASSLRPPQGVTEAFF | TRBV7-6
CASSLGQALLNSPLHF | TRBV11-1
CASSLVRGGTYEQYF | TRBV7-2
CASSVSDWADTQYF | TRBV9
CASTKAGAAYEQYF | TRBV2
CASSLDPFVRTGGLTAFF | TRBV5-4
CASSLSLNSGVPKYNEQFF | TRBV7-9
CASSFSGGAYEQYF | TRBV5-1
CASSLSTGEETQYF | TRBV7-6
CASAPRVDYGYTF | TRBV19
CASSLDSRQGPTAEAFF | TRBV5-1
CASSWGGSTEAFF | TRBV11-2
CASSADRGPTDTQYF | TRBV7-2
CASSEARSQTQYF | TRBV6-1
CASSLAGAGNEQFF | TRBV28
CASSPPGQKNTEAFF | TRBV5-4
CASSQGGLIYEQYF | TRBV14
CASSFSGLGYGYTF | TRBV28
CASSHDEGGQYF | TRBV11-3